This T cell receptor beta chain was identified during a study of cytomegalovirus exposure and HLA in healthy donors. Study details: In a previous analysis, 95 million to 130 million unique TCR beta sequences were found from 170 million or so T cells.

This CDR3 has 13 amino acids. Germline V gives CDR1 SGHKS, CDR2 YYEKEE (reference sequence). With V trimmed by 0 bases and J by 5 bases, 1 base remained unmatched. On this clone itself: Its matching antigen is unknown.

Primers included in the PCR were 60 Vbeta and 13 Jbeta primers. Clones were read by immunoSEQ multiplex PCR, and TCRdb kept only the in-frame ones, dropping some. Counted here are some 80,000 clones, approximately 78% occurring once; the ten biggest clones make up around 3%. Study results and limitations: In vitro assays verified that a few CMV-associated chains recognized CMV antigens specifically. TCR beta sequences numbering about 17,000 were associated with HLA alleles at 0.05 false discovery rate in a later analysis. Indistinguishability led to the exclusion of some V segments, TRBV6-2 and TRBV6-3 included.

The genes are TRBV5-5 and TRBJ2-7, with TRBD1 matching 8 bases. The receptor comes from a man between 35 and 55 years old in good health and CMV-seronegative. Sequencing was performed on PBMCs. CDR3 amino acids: CASSLEGQDEQYF. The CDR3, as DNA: TGTGCCAGCAGCTTGGAGGGACAGGACGAGCAGTACTTC.